This T cell receptor (beta chain) was captured in a study of T cells in Graves' hyperthyroidism and ophthalmopathy. The ends lost 7 bases at V and 1 base at J; junction bases unmatched: 5. CDR1 SGHRS and CDR2 YFSETQ come from the germline V gene. This CDR3 has 16 amino acids. Researchers amplified the TCR beta CDR3 regions from RNA transcripts. HTBI primers were the set used in a first-round RT-PCR of the TCR CDR3. TCRdb re-called the multiplex PCR reads with MiXCR, one entry per CDR3 protein. The sample contains 300,000 to 400,000 distinct CDR3 sequences, 11% to 15% of which appear only once. This clonotype has at least ten counts. The target antigen is unknown. General study findings and limits: The model identified upcoming ophthalmopathy a median approximately six months ahead of onset.

No ophthalmopathy progression within 18 months constituted stable Graves' hyperthyroidism. The study based diagnoses on clinical symptoms, serum thyroxine and TRAb, thyroid ultrasound and orbital computed tomography. This receptor was identified in a woman aged 25 to 45 with Graves' hyperthyroidism. The chain recombines TRBV5-1 with TRBJ2-1; 13 positions match TRBD2. The sequencing input was blood. CDR3 DNA sequence: TGCGCCAGCCGACTAGCGGGAGGCCCGTCCTACAATGAGCAGTTCTTC. Protein sequence: CASRLAGGPSYNEQFF.